This T cell receptor beta chain was sequenced for a study of blood T cell repertoires in COVID-19 (dated by TCRdb to the early 2020s). As for the study more broadly: Samples covering the acute and convalescent phases of COVID-19 were provided by collaborators in the United States, Italy and Spain. The prospective study material was composed of cDNA or gDNA derived from T cells, B-cell-depleted T cells, or PBMCs. The dataset comprised deeply sampled blood TCRbeta repertoires from subjects exposed to, actively infected with, or recovered from COVID-19. The repertoires were released in a freely available public database intended as a resource for research on the immune response to SARS-CoV-2. The samples were drawn from the first 160 participants of the ongoing ImmuneRACE study and from 1,254 subjects provided by 6 global collaborators. Nearly every sample came with metadata listing a de-identified subject ID, COVID-19 status, age in years and sex. HLA class I and class II types, where available, came from metadata supplied by the sample provider rather than from assay-based typing.

The immunoSEQ Assay, a bias-controlled multiplex PCR, was used to amplify TCRbeta CDR3 regions from genomic DNA. The published analysis was carried out like this. Within the assay, amplification of reference gene primers was used to estimate how many nucleated cells each sample contained. To quantify the absolute abundance of each unique TCRbeta CDR3 rearrangement, sequence reads were collapsed and filtered. For each sample, productive Simpson clonality was calculated as the square root of Simpson's diversity index across productive rearrangements. As stored in TCRdb, this immuneACCESS dataset retains in-frame rearrangements with V and J assigned. A fraction of the clones does not appear; measured against another copy, unresolved V genes explain less than half of the discrepancy, and the remainder lacks a known reason. Clonal size and the V and J genes are those of that table, whereas D and trimming came from the DNA. The sample has under 250,000 clones on record, roughly nine tenths of them singletons. The ten largest clones capture around 0.72% of the sample.

The collaborating institutions used their own protocols to collect whole blood in K2EDTA tubes. For TCRbeta analysis, collaborators shipped samples in one of three forms: frozen whole blood, isolated PBMCs, or DNA extracted from either of those sample types. Between the V and J ends, shortened by 2 bases and 1 base respectively, the junction contains 3 bases. There are 11 amino acids in the CDR3, from cysteine to phenylalanine inclusive. Only the CDR3 part of the read is kept: 33 bases, read in frame from the first base. Taken from the germline V gene (reference sequence), the CDR1 and CDR2 loops are GTSNPN and SVGIG. Regarding this clone: Its antigen remains unidentified. No qualities accompany the bases; no much larger clone lies one base away. Additional DNA sequences in this sample encode the identical CDR3.

Here is what the overall study found, with its caveats: The amount of clinical and demographic metadata varied by source and participant and was provided uncurated.

The sample consisted of peripheral blood. The rearranged chain carries TRBV30 and TRBJ2-7, with the D gene not clear enough to name. This TCR derives from a man aged 40-55 years with acute or convalescent COVID-19. The nucleotide sequence reads TGTGCCTGGAGTCTGTCCTACGAGCAGTACTTC. Its coded protein is CAWSLSYEQYF.